The 9 T cell receptor beta chains reported below all come from one sample, sequenced in a study of shared clonotypes between healthy human individuals. Sequencing used immunoSEQ multiplex PCR; TCRdb keeps in-frame clones, though not all of them. The sample includes roughly 2,500,000 clones, 93% of them seen just once. Sequenced input: naive CD4+ T cells from PBMCs. Indicated subset: CD45RA+ positively selected. The origin of the receptors is a man aged 18 to 35 in good health. Some clones in this sample may be carry-over from other donors' samples.

This chain links TRBV11-2 with TRBJ2-1; D gene uncertain. This CDR3 spans 15 amino acids. Trimming left V 2 bases short and J 2 bases short, with 10 bases between. Germline CDR1 SGHAT, CDR2 FQNNGV. In DNA form, the CDR3 reads TGTGCCAGCAGCTTAACAGCTGCTCCCTACAATGAGCAGTTCTTC. Translated, it gives CASSLTAAPYNEQFF.

The chain has TRBV9 and TRBJ2-3; no firm D call. There are 14 residues in the CDR3. The V gene's germline CDR1 is SGDLS and CDR2 YYNGEE. Trimming took off 0 bases at V and 3 bases at J, with 8 bases between the two ends. The CDR3: CASSVVESTDTQYF. The CDR3 nucleotides are TGTGCCAGCAGCGTAGTTGAATCGACAGATACGCAGTATTTT.

The rearrangement links TRBV5-6 to TRBJ2-3, with TRBD2 as a possible D gene (5 bases). The germline CDR1 and CDR2 sequences are SGHDT and YYEEEE. V lost 4 bases and J 0 bases, leaving 9 bases between the germline ends. The CDR3 totals 14 residues. The CDR3 spells CASSGLDSTDTQYF. The CDR3, as DNA: TGTGCCAGCAGCGGACTGGACAGCACAGATACGCAGTATTTT.

This chain connects TRBV19 to TRBJ2-3; 9 bases agree with TRBD2. This CDR3 comprises 15 residues. CDR1 is LNHDA, CDR2 SQIVND, per germline (reference sequence). The V and J ends lost 5 bases and 0 bases, in that order; junction bases with no gene match: 3. The CDR3 is CASSESGGSTDTQYF. The DNA of the CDR3 is TGTGCCAGTAGTGAGAGCGGGGGGAGCACAGATACGCAGTATTTT.

This rearrangement joins TRBV27 to TRBJ2-7; 15 positions match TRBD2. V was pared by 5 bases and J by 7 bases, with 12 bases of the junction left unmatched. Germline CDR1 reads MNHEY; CDR2 reads SMNVEV (reference sequence). The CDR3 extends over 17 amino acids. The CDR3 protein is CASSPGLAGGPSGEQYF. CDR3 nucleotide sequence: TGTGCCAGCAGTCCGGGACTAGCGGGAGGTCCTTCGGGGGAGCAGTACTTC.

The chain joins TRBV28 to TRBJ1-4; tentatively, D is TRBD1 (5 bases). This CDR3 is 17 amino acids long. V was cut by 5 bases and J by 7 bases, with 23 bases left in between. Germline loops: CDR1 MDHEN, CDR2 SYDVKM. CDR3 loop: CASSRTGTAIAGEKLFF. CDR3 DNA: TGTGCCAGCAGTCGAACCGGGACGGCTATAGCCGGTGAAAAACTGTTTTTT.

The V call is TRBV28, the J call TRBJ2-7; 8 bases are shared with TRBD2. CDR1 MDHEN and CDR2 SYDVKM come from the germline V gene. Losses at the gene ends were 7 bases for V and 1 base for J; bases not matched to a gene: 6. This CDR3 is 14 amino acids long. The CDR3 DNA is TGTGCCAGCATAGACACTAGCGGATCCTACGAGCAGTACTTC. Residues: CASIDTSGSYEQYF.

This clone was observed a handful of times. This chain connects TRBV7-2 to TRBJ1-2; TRBD1 matches at 11 bases. The junction had 2 bases not matched to a gene; V was cut back by 8 bases and J by 3 bases. Germline-derived CDR1 and CDR2 are SGHTA and FQGNSA. This CDR3 comprises 13 residues. CDR3 loop: CASGQGADYGYTF. In DNA form, the CDR3 reads TGTGCCAGCGGACAGGGGGCGGACTATGGCTACACCTTC. Supplemented by reference TRBV7-2 and TRBJ1-2, the full variable domain reads GAGVSQSPSNKVTEKGKDVELRCDPISGHTALYWYRQSLGQGLEFLIYFQGNSAPDKSGLPSDRFSAERTGGSVSTLTIQRTQQEDSAVYLCASGQGADYGYTFGSGTRLTVV.

The chain has TRBV9 and TRBJ2-5, with 7 bases matching TRBD2. The germline V gene has CDR1 SGDLS and CDR2 YYNGEE. The junction had 8 bases not matched to a gene; V was cut back by 0 bases and J by 0 bases. CDR3 length: 17 amino acids. CDR3 in amino acids: CASSVGPGRQYQETQYF. CDR3 nucleotides: TGTGCCAGCAGCGTAGGTCCCGGGAGGCAGTACCAAGAGACCCAGTACTTC. The complete variable domain, with remaining parts taken from reference TRBV9 and TRBJ2-5, reads DSGVTQTPKHLITATGQRVTLRCSPRSGDLSVYWYQQSLDQGLQFLIQYYNGEERAKGNILERFSAQQFPDLHSELNLSSLELGDSALYFCASSVGPGRQYQETQYFGPGTRLLVL.